This T cell receptor (beta chain) was recovered during a study of T cells in Graves' hyperthyroidism and ophthalmopathy. Amplification of TCR beta CDR3 regions used RNA as the template. The HTBI set primed first-round TCR CDR3 RT-PCR. One entry per CDR3 protein results from TCRdb running MiXCR on the multiplex PCR reads. Among some 370,000 distinct CDR3 sequences, 15% to 20% were seen once, and the ten largest hold approximately 33%. This clonotype was picked up many times. The CDR3 spans 16 residues. CDR1 MDHEN and CDR2 SYDVKM come from the germline V gene. Trimming pared 3 bases from V and 5 bases from J, leaving 18 bases between.

This sequence joins TRBV28 and TRBJ2-3, with D perhaps TRBD1 or TRBD2 (6 bases each). The source of this sequence is a woman in her thirties with Graves' hyperthyroidism that later progressed to Graves' ophthalmopathy. The sequenced sample was blood. This CDR3 reads CASSFPAQGGRDTQYF. CDR3 nucleotide sequence: TGTGCCAGCAGTTTCCCCGCACAGGGAGGTAGAGATACGCAGTATTTT.